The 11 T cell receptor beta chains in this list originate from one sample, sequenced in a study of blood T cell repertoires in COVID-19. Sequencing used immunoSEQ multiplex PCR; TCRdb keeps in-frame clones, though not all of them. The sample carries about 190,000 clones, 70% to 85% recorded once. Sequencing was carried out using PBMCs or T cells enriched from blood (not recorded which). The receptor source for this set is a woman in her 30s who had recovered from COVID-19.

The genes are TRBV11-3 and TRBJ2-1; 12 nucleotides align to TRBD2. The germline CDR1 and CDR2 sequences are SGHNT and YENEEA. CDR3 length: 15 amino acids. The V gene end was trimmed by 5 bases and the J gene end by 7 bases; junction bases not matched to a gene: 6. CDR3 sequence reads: CASSKTSGSSNEQFF. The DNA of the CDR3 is TGTGCCAGCAGCAAGACTAGCGGGAGCTCGAATGAGCAGTTCTTC.

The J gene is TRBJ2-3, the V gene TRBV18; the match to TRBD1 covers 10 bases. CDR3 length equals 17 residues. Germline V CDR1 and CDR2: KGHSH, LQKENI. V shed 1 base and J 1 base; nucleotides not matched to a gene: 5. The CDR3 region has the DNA TGTGCCAGCTCACCACTGGTCGGGACAGGGGGCACAGATACGCAGTATTTT. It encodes CASSPLVGTGGTDTQYF.

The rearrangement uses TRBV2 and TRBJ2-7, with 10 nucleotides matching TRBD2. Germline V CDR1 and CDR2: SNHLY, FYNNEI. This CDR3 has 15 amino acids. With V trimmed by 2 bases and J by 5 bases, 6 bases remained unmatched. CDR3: CASSETSGEGNEQYV. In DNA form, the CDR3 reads TGTGCCAGCAGTGAAACTAGCGGGGAGGGCAACGAGCAGTACGTC.

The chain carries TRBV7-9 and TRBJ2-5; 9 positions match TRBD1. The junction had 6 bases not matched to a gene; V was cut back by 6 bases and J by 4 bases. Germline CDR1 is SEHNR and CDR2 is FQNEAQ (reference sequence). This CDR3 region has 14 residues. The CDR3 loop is CASRRGTGLETQYF. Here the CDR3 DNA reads TGTGCCAGCAGACGTGGGACAGGGTTAGAGACCCAGTACTTC.

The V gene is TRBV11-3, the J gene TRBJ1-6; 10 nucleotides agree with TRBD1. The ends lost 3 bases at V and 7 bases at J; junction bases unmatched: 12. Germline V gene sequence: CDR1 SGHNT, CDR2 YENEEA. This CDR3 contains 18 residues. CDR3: CASSFLAPTGGANSPLHF. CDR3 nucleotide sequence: TGTGCCAGCAGCTTCCTCGCACCGACAGGGGGCGCGAATTCACCCCTCCACTTT.

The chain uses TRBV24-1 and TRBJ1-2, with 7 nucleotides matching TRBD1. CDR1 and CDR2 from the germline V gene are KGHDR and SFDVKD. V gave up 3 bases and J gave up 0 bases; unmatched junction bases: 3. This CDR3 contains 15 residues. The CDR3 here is CATSDHRGPNYGYTF. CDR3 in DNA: TGTGCCACCAGTGATCACAGGGGCCCTAACTATGGCTACACCTTC.

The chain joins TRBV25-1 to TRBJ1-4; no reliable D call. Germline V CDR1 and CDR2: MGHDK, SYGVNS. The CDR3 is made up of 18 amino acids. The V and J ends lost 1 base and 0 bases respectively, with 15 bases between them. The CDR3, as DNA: TGTGCCAGCAGTGAATTTCTCCCCGGGAGGTCAACTAATGAAAAACTGTTTTTT. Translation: CASSEFLPGRSTNEKLFF.

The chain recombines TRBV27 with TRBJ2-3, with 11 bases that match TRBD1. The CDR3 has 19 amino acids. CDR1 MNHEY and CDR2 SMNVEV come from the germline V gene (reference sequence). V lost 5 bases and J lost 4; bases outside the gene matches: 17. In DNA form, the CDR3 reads TGTGCCAGCAGTCCCCTGGGACAGGGGGACGGAGTACGGCCAGATACGCAGTATTTT. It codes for CASSPLGQGDGVRPDTQYF.

The CDR3 sequence is CASSLSRTGNGYTF. The CDR3 DNA follows: TGTGCCAGCAGTTTATCTCGGACAGGGAATGGCTACACCTTC. The chain links TRBV28 to TRBJ1-2, with 8 positions matching TRBD1. V lost 1 base, J lost 6 bases, and 4 bases stayed unmatched. Germline assignment: CDR1 MDHEN and CDR2 SYDVKM. The CDR3 runs 14 residues.

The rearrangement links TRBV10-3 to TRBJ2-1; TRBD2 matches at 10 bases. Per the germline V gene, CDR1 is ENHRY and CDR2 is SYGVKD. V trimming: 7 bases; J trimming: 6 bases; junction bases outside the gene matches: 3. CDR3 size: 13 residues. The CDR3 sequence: CAIMIAGGNEQFF. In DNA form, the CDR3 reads TGTGCCATCATGATAGCGGGAGGCAATGAGCAGTTCTTC.

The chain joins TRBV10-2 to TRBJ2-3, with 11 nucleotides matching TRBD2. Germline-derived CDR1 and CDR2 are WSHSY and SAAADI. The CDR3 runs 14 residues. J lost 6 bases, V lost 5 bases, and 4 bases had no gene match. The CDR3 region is CASSSLAGGDTQYF. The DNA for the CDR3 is TGCGCCAGCAGTTCTCTAGCGGGGGGCGATACGCAGTATTTT.